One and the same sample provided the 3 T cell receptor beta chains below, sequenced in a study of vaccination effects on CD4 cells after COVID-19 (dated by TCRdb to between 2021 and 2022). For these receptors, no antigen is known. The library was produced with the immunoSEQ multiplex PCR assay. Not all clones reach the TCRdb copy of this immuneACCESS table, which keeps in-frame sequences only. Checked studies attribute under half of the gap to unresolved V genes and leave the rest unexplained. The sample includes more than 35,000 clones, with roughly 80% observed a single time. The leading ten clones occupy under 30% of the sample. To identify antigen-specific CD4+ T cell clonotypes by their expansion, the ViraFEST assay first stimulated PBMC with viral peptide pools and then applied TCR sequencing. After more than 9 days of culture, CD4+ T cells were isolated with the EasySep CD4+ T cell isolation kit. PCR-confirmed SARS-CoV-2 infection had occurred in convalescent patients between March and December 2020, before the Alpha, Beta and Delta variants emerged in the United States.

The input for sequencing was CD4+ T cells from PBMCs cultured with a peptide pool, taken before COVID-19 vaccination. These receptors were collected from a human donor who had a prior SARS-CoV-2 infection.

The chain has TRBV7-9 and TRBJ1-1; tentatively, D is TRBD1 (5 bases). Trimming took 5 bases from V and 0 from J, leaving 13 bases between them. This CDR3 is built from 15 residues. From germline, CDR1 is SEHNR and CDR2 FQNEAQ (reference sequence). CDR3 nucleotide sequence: TGTGCCAGCAGCCAAAGACAGTTACTGAACACTGAAGCTTTCTTT. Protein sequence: CASSQRQLLNTEAFF.

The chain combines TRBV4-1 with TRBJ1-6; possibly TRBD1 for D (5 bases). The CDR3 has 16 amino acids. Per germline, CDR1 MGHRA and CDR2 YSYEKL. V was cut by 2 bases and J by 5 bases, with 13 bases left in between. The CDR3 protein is CASSQFLTVDNSPLHF. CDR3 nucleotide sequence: TGCGCCAGCAGCCAATTTCTGACAGTCGATAATTCACCCCTCCACTTT.

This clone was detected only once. The CDR3 nucleotides read TGTGCCAGTACCCGACAGGCAGGACAGCCCCAGCATTTT. This gives the protein CASTRQAGQPQHF. V is TRBV19 and J is TRBJ1-5, with D tentatively TRBD1 (6 bases). The V gene lost 7 bases and the J gene lost 7 bases, with 14 bases spanning the gap. Germline CDR1 and CDR2: LNHDA and SQIVND (reference sequence). The CDR3 extends over 13 amino acids.